These 23 T cell receptor beta chains were all obtained from the same sample, sequenced in a study of breast tumors, draining lymph nodes, adjacent tissues. TCRdb recomputed calls from the multiplex PCR reads with MiXCR, one row per CDR3 protein. The data contain fewer than 200,000 distinct CDR3 sequences, around 33% of them singletons. Breast cancer patients provided tissue from their axillary draining lymph nodes. The source material was axillary lymph node tissue. These receptors all stem from a female donor with breast cancer. Some clones in this sample may be carry-over from other donors' samples.

This clonotype was counted many times. The V gene is TRBV4-3, the J gene TRBJ2-3; D unclear. With 0 bases removed from V and 4 bases from J, the gap between germline ends came to 5 bases. Germline V lookup: CDR1 LGHNA, CDR2 YSLEER. The CDR3 sequence is 13 residues long. The CDR3 is CASSQDRPDTQYF. DNA for the CDR3: TGCGCCAGCAGCCAAGATCGGCCAGATACGCAGTATTTT.

Concerning this clonotype itself: This may come from a read error, since a much larger clone is one base off. The rearrangement joins TRBV20-1 to TRBJ2-5; D call uncertain. The CDR3 is 15 residues long. V was shortened by 5 bases and J by 4 bases, with 20 bases between the two germline ends. Germline lookup yields CDR1 DFQATT and CDR2 SNEGSKA (reference sequence). CDR3 loop: CSALDGTDPPETQYF. In nucleotides, the CDR3 is TGCAGTGCTTTAGATGGCACCGATCCTCCAGAGACCCAGTACTTC.

This clonotype was recorded at least ten times. The rearrangement uses TRBV11-1 and TRBJ1-1; D gene uncertain. V was cut by 3 bases and J by 0 bases, with 11 bases left in between. Germline CDR1 reads SGHAT; CDR2 reads FQDESV (reference sequence). This CDR3 region has 15 residues. This CDR3 is CASSLIREVNTEAFF. The CDR3 DNA is TGTGCCAGCAGCTTGATTAGGGAGGTGAACACTGAAGCTTTCTTT.

This clonotype was seen ten or more times. This rearrangement joins TRBV3-1 to TRBJ2-2, with 8 bases that match TRBD2. The CDR3 is made up of 15 amino acids. V lost 4 bases to trimming and J lost 4 bases; unmatched junction nucleotides: 5. CDR1 and CDR2 (germline): LGHDT, YNNKEL (reference sequence). The CDR3 DNA follows: TGTGCCAGCAGCCTCAGACTAGCGATCACCGGGGAGCTGTTTTTT. This encodes CASSLRLAITGELFF.

This clonotype was seen at least ten times. The chain employs TRBV3-1 and TRBJ1-2; the D gene is possibly TRBD1 (5 bases). Trimming removed 5 bases from V and 8 bases from J, with 12 bases in between. This CDR3 spans 12 amino acids. Germline loops: CDR1 LGHDT, CDR2 YNNKEL (reference sequence). CDR3 loop: CASSDPGSGYTF. CDR3 bases: TGTGCCAGCAGCGACCCAGGGAGCGGCTACACCTTC.

V usage is TRBV6-2 or TRBV6-3 and J usage is TRBJ2-4; D is ambiguous. Trimming took off 7 bases at V and 9 bases at J, with 7 bases between the two ends. There are 10 residues in the CDR3. CDR1 MNHEY and CDR2 SVGEGT come from the germline V gene. CDR3 nucleotides: TGTGCCAGCATCAAAGGCATTCAGTACTTC. Its protein product is CASIKGIQYF.

The genes are TRBV5-1 and TRBJ1-3; D unclear. CDR1 is SGHRS, CDR2 YFSETQ, per germline. Trimming removed 1 base at V and 10 bases at J, with 0 bases between. This CDR3 comprises 9 residues. For the CDR3, the DNA is TGCGCCAGCAGCTTGACCATATATTTT. This encodes CASSLTIYF.

This clonotype appeared many times. This chain connects TRBV9 to TRBJ2-7, with D possibly matching TRBD1 (6 bases). CDR1 and CDR2 (germline): SGDLS, YYNGEE. The V end was cut by 0 bases, the J end by 3 bases, with 13 bases between. The CDR3 loop spans 15 amino acids. CDR3 protein: CASSVGTESYYEQYF. As DNA, the CDR3 is TGTGCCAGCAGCGTAGGGACAGAGAGCTACTACGAGCAGTACTTC.

This clonotype was seen repeatedly, ten times or more. The chain carries TRBV24-1 and TRBJ2-5; 11 bases are a match to TRBD1. V shed 4 bases, J shed 4 bases, and the junction held 4 bases outside the gene matches. Germline V gene sequence: CDR1 KGHDR, CDR2 SFDVKD. The CDR3 covers 15 residues. The CDR3 bases are TGTGCCACCAGTGACCTGGGACAGGGGGTAGAGACCCAGTACTTC. It specifies CATSDLGQGVETQYF.

In this sample, this clonotype turned up a few times. A much larger clone differs from this one at a single base, so this may be a read error. J is TRBJ2-1 and V is TRBV9, with 12 positions matching TRBD2. This CDR3 comprises 18 residues. Germline V lookup: CDR1 SGDLS, CDR2 YYNGEE. CDR3 in amino acids: CASSVETSGSSAYNEQLF. Written as DNA, the CDR3 is TGTGCCAGCAGCGTAGAGACTAGCGGGAGCTCCGCCTACAATGAGCAGCTCTTC.

There are many counts of this clonotype. The chain has TRBV18 and TRBJ2-1; TRBD2 might be the D (5 bases). Germline V CDR1 and CDR2: KGHSH, LQKENI. There are 14 residues in the CDR3. V was shortened by 1 base and J by 4 bases, with 8 bases between the two germline ends. The CDR3 loop reads CASSPRTPYNEQFF. In DNA, the CDR3 is TGTGCCAGCTCACCACGGACTCCATACAATGAGCAGTTCTTC.

This clonotype has ten or more counts. The V call is TRBV9, the J call TRBJ1-2; 11 bases fit TRBD1. Germline trimming cut 4 bases from V and 8 bases from J; bases unmatched to any gene: 4. The CDR3 loop spans 13 amino acids. The germline CDR1 and CDR2 sequences are SGDLS and YYNGEE. The CDR3 DNA follows: TGTGCCAGCAGCTTAGGGGACAGGGGGGGCTACACCTTC. It is translated as CASSLGDRGGYTF.

This clonotype was recorded at least ten times. The CDR3 DNA follows: TGTGCCAGCAGCCCTCGACCGTCGTCCGAGACCCAGTACTTC. Translating gives CASSPRPSSETQYF. The J gene is TRBJ2-5, the V gene TRBV7-2, with unresolved D. Looked up from germline, CDR1 is SGHTA and CDR2 is FQGNSA. The V end lost 5 bases, the J end lost 5 bases, and 15 bases lay between the germline ends. The CDR3 is 14 residues long.

The sample holds many counts of this clonotype. The chain joins TRBV30 to TRBJ2-7; perhaps TRBD2 as D (6 bases). The CDR3 runs 15 residues. V dropped 1 base and J dropped 0 bases, with 13 bases sitting between them. Germline-derived CDR1 and CDR2 are GTSNPN and SVGIG (reference sequence). Written as DNA, the CDR3 is TGTGCCTGGAGTGGAAATAGCGGAAGCTCCTACGAGCAGTACTTC. The encoded protein is CAWSGNSGSSYEQYF. Based on the CDR3 plus reference TRBV30 and TRBJ2-7, the full variable domain is SQTIHQWPATLVQPVGSPLSLECTVEGTSNPNLYWYRQAAGRGLQLLFYSVGIGQISSEVPQNLSASRPQDRQFILSSKKLLLSDSGFYLCAWSGNSGSSYEQYFGPGTRLTVT.

In this sample, this clonotype turned up many times. The chain employs TRBV10-3 and TRBJ2-2; 7 bases align to TRBD1. With 6 bases clipped from V and 0 bases from J, the junction kept 4 bases outside the gene matches. The CDR3 extends over 15 amino acids. The germline gives CDR1 ENHRY, CDR2 SYGVKD. The CDR3 protein is CAIRRQGANTGELFF. CDR3 nucleotide sequence: TGTGCCATCAGACGACAGGGTGCGAACACCGGGGAGCTGTTTTTT.

Turning to this clonotype: Because the CDR3 is missing its conserved closing phenylalanine or tryptophan, this is likely a read error. The rearrangement links TRBV7-3 to TRBJ2-2, with D maybe TRBD2 (6 bases). The CDR3 covers 14 residues. Trimming cost V 5 bases and J 10 bases, with 17 bases left between them. Germline CDR1 reads SGHTA; CDR2 reads FQGTGA. The CDR3 loop is CASSPGGYNEELFC. The CDR3 nucleotides read TGTGCCAGCAGCCCCGGGGGATACAATGAGGAGCTGTTTTGT.

In its sample, this clonotype was seen many times. The chain couples TRBV20-1 to TRBJ2-3, with 8 positions matching TRBD1. V trimming: 3 bases; J trimming: 3 bases; junction bases outside the gene matches: 8. The CDR3 is 15 amino acids. The germline V gene has CDR1 DFQATT and CDR2 SNEGSKA (reference sequence). The CDR3: CSASARQGTTDTQYF. The CDR3, as DNA: TGCAGTGCTAGCGCTAGACAGGGGACGACAGATACGCAGTATTTT.

This clonotype was detected a few times. A much larger clone is a single base away; this may be a read error. Since the CDR3 does not end with the conserved phenylalanine or tryptophan, this likely comes from a read error. J is TRBJ2-5 and V is TRBV7-8; 11 bases fit TRBD1. The CDR3 length is 14 residues. Germline V gene sequence: CDR1 SGHVS, CDR2 FQNEAQ. The ends lost 5 bases at V and 8 bases at J; junction bases unmatched: 7. The CDR3 sequence is CASSPRDRGLTQYL. The CDR3 region has the DNA TGTGCCAGCAGCCCGAGGGACAGGGGGTTAACCCAGTACCTC.

In its sample, this clonotype was seen many times. The V gene is TRBV9, the J gene TRBJ1-3; D is perhaps TRBD1 (5 bases). Germline CDR1 SGDLS, CDR2 YYNGEE. The V end was cut by 7 bases, the J end by 2 bases, with 7 bases between. There are 12 residues in the CDR3. In nucleotides, the CDR3 is TGTGCCAGCTTGGGACCTGGAAACACCATATATTTT. Translating it yields CASLGPGNTIYF. Drawing the rest from reference TRBV9 and TRBJ1-3, the complete variable domain is DSGVTQTPKHLITATGQRVTLRCSPRSGDLSVYWYQQSLDQGLQFLIQYYNGEERAKGNILERFSAQQFPDLHSELNLSSLELGDSALYFCASLGPGNTIYFGEGSWLTVV.

Notes on this clonotype: Being one base from a much bigger clone, this may be a read error. The chain uses TRBV6-5 and TRBJ2-5; 7 nucleotides match TRBD2. The CDR3 extends over 17 amino acids. With 2 bases clipped from V and 5 bases from J, the junction kept 14 bases outside the gene matches. Germline lookup yields CDR1 MNHEY and CDR2 SVGAGI. CDR3 bases: TGTGCCAGCAGTTACGGGACCAGGACTAGTATGTGGGAGACCCAGTACTTC. It is translated as CASSYGTRTSMWETQYF.

This chain links TRBV7-3 with TRBJ1-2, with 9 bases aligning to TRBD1. CDR3 length: 14 amino acids. V shed 3 bases and J 8 bases; nucleotides not matched to a gene: 7. Germline assignment: CDR1 SGHTA and CDR2 FQGTGA. CDR3 bases: TGTGCCAGCAGCTTTGGGACAGGGTCTGGCGGCTACACCTTC. Amino acids: CASSFGTGSGGYTF.

This clonotype was counted many times. The chain is built from TRBV12-3 or TRBV12-4 and TRBJ1-2, with 9 bases identical to TRBD1. The CDR3 has 14 residues. The V segment lost 3 bases and the J segment 6 bases; nucleotides outside the gene matches: 5. The CDR3 is CASSLGTGTDGYTF. CDR3 DNA sequence: TGTGCCAGCAGTTTGGGGACAGGGACGGATGGCTACACCTTC.

The genes are TRBV2 and TRBJ1-6, with 8 bases lining up with TRBD1. CDR1 and CDR2 (germline): SNHLY, FYNNEI. Trimming cost V 3 bases and J 13 bases; bases outside gene matches: 8. The CDR3 loop spans 14 amino acids. CDR3 amino acids: CASSEQGASFPLHF. Written as DNA, the CDR3 is TGTGCCAGCAGTGAGCAGGGGGCGAGTTTCCCCCTCCACTTT.